These T cell receptor beta chains were read from a single sample in a study of blood T cell repertoires in COVID-19. The method was immunoSEQ multiplex PCR; TCRdb's version includes in-frame clones alone and lacks a portion of them. The sample lists 90,000 to 110,000 clones; roughly 80% were seen once. Specimen: peripheral blood. The source of these receptors is a woman in her 70s with acute or convalescent COVID-19. Both conserved end residues are part of each CDR3. The D gene is left open where the match is weak. The size of a clone is reported for some rows only, either as once, few or many, or as a class for expanded clones.

j_gene: TRBJ1-4
v_gene: TRBV19
abundance: few
d_gene: -
CDR3nt: TGTGCCAGTAGTATACACGGACAGGAAAAACTGTTTTTT
CDR3aa: CASSIHGQEKLFF

j_gene: TRBJ2-1
v_gene: TRBV3-1/TRBV3-2
abundance: -
d_gene: -
CDR3nt: TGTGCCAGCAGCGCCCGGGTGGGGGGCTACAATGAGCAGTTCTTC
CDR3aa: CASSARVGGYNEQFF

j_gene: TRBJ1-4
v_gene: TRBV28
abundance: -
d_gene: TRBD1
CDR3nt: TGTGCCAGCGCAGGGACAGGGCGCTTTAATGAAAAACTGTTTTTT
CDR3aa: CASAGTGRFNEKLFF

j_gene: TRBJ1-2
v_gene: TRBV18
abundance: -
d_gene: TRBD1
CDR3nt: TGTGCCAGCTCACCGGGAACCGGGACAGGGGGGTTCTATGGCTACACCTTC
CDR3aa: CASSPGTGTGGFYGYTF

j_gene: TRBJ1-2
v_gene: TRBV4-3
abundance: -
d_gene: -
CDR3nt: TGCGCCAGCAGCCAAGGGGACTCCGCGAACTATGGCTACACCTTC
CDR3aa: CASSQGDSANYGYTF

j_gene: TRBJ1-1
v_gene: TRBV27
abundance: -
d_gene: TRBD1
CDR3nt: TGTGCCAGCAGTCCCAGGGGGCCGGGGGGCGCTTTCTTT
CDR3aa: CASSPRGPGGAFF

j_gene: TRBJ2-7
v_gene: TRBV30
abundance: -
d_gene: -
CDR3nt: TGTGCCTGGACTTTCAGACGACAGCGATCCACCTACGAGCAGTACTTC
CDR3aa: CAWTFRRQRSTYEQYF

j_gene: TRBJ2-5
v_gene: TRBV13
abundance: -
d_gene: -
CDR3nt: TGTGCCAGCAGCTTAGAGGGGGACGGCAAAGAGACCCAGTACTTC
CDR3aa: CASSLEGDGKETQYF

j_gene: TRBJ1-4
v_gene: TRBV30
abundance: -
d_gene: TRBD1
CDR3nt: TGTGCCTGGAGGCCGGGACAGGGGGCGGAAAAACTGTTTTTT
CDR3aa: CAWRPGQGAEKLFF

j_gene: TRBJ2-3
v_gene: TRBV5-4
abundance: few
d_gene: -
CDR3nt: TGTGCCAGCAGCTTAAGAGGATACACAGATACGCAGTATTTT
CDR3aa: CASSLRGYTDTQYF

j_gene: TRBJ2-7
v_gene: TRBV7-3
abundance: -
d_gene: -
CDR3nt: TGTGCCAGCAGCTTAGCCGCGGGTCCCTACGAGCAGTACTTC
CDR3aa: CASSLAAGPYEQYF

j_gene: TRBJ2-5
v_gene: TRBV30
abundance: -
d_gene: -
CDR3nt: TGTGCCTTCGGACTAGGGGGGGAGACCCAGTACTTC
CDR3aa: CAFGLGGETQYF

j_gene: TRBJ2-7
v_gene: TRBV7-2
abundance: -
d_gene: -
CDR3nt: TGTGCCAGCAGCTCGCGACTAGGGAGCTCCTACGAGCAGTACTTC
CDR3aa: CASSSRLGSSYEQYF

j_gene: TRBJ2-3
v_gene: TRBV24-1
abundance: -
d_gene: -
CDR3nt: TGTGCCACCAGTGATTTAAGGGCGGACAAGGGCACAGATACGCAGTATTTT
CDR3aa: CATSDLRADKGTDTQYF

j_gene: TRBJ1-1
v_gene: TRBV5-1
abundance: -
d_gene: -
CDR3nt: TGCGCCAGCAGCGTCCGGACCTTAGGGGACACTGAAGCTTTCTTT
CDR3aa: CASSVRTLGDTEAFF

j_gene: TRBJ1-2
v_gene: TRBV29-1
abundance: few
d_gene: -
CDR3nt: TGCAGCGTTGGGTTGGGCCTCGAGGGATATGGCTACACCTTC
CDR3aa: CSVGLGLEGYGYTF

j_gene: TRBJ1-1
v_gene: TRBV19
abundance: -
d_gene: TRBD1
CDR3nt: TGTGCCAGTAGTATAGGGGGACAGGGGGTGTCTGAAGCTTTCTTT
CDR3aa: CASSIGGQGVSEAFF

j_gene: TRBJ1-6
v_gene: TRBV6-6
abundance: -
d_gene: TRBD1
CDR3nt: TGTGCCAGCAGTCCGGGACAGGGATTATCACCCCTCCACTTT
CDR3aa: CASSPGQGLSPLHF

j_gene: TRBJ2-7
v_gene: TRBV4-3
abundance: -
d_gene: -
CDR3nt: TGCGCCAGCAGCCAAGAACATTTCGGCGGGACGCCCTACGAGCAGTACTTC
CDR3aa: CASSQEHFGGTPYEQYF

j_gene: TRBJ2-7
v_gene: TRBV4-1
abundance: once
d_gene: -
CDR3nt: TGCGCCAGCAGCCAAGCCGCACAGGGGAGGTTTAGCGAGCAGTACTTC
CDR3aa: CASSQAAQGRFSEQYF

j_gene: TRBJ2-1
v_gene: TRBV3-1/TRBV3-2
abundance: once
d_gene: TRBD1
CDR3nt: TGTGCCAGCAGCCAAGATCAGGGACAGGTTTACAATGAGCAGTTCTTC
CDR3aa: CASSQDQGQVYNEQFF

j_gene: TRBJ2-5
v_gene: TRBV28
abundance: -
d_gene: -
CDR3nt: TGTGCCAGCACCGGGACATCTACATTCCAAGAGACCCAGTACTTC
CDR3aa: CASTGTSTFQETQYF

j_gene: TRBJ2-7
v_gene: TRBV6-2/TRBV6-3
abundance: -
d_gene: TRBD2
CDR3nt: TGTGCCAGCAGCGTTAGCGGGGCCTCATCCTACGAGCAGTACTTC
CDR3aa: CASSVSGASSYEQYF

j_gene: TRBJ1-5
v_gene: TRBV12-5
abundance: few
d_gene: -
CDR3nt: TGTGCTAGTGGTTTGGGTACAGGGACGCAGCCCCAGCATTTT
CDR3aa: CASGLGTGTQPQHF